This T cell receptor beta chain derives from a study of blood T cells in healthy people across ages. Overall study results and limits: Changes in expanded clonotypes were possibly confounded, as the CMV status of donors was unknown. Estimated diversity across one million T cells was deemed an underestimate.

This clonotype was recorded once. Its antigen is currently unknown. Isolation per sample recovered at least 6.5 million PBMCs. CDR3 size: 14 residues. Germline loops: CDR1 SGHNT, CDR2 YYREEE (reference sequence). Between the trimmed V and J ends, which lost 3 bases and 7 bases, there was a span of 14 bases. Next came a second PCR, run for about 7 to 12 cycles, which used a sample-barcoded 5' primer along with a J-beta primer mix. Every cDNA was tagged by a template-switch adaptor with 12 random nucleotides. TCRdb reprocessed the 5' RACE reads with MiXCR, giving one entry per CDR3 protein. The data contain hundreds of thousands of distinct CDR3 sequences, about 34% of them seen just once; the ten biggest clones take up approximately 15%.

This sequence was found in a woman older than 75 in good health. The chain employs TRBV5-4 and TRBJ1-5, with D possibly TRBD1 on 6 matching bases. What was sequenced was blood. CDR3 nucleotides: TGTGCCAGCAGCTGGGGGGGGGCGCGGCAGCCCCAGCATTTT. Protein product: CASSWGGARQPQHF.